This TCR beta chain originates from a study of cytotoxic CD8 clonotypes in ibrutinib-treated CLL. The germline V gene encodes CDR1 MNHEY and CDR2 SVGAGI. CDR3 length: 15 amino acids. The V and J ends lost 8 bases and 3 bases, in that order; junction bases with no gene match: 11. TCRdb keeps only in-frame clones here, not all; method: immunoSEQ multiplex PCR. The sample has under 300,000 clones, roughly 76% seen once; the top ten hold about 6%. The sequence came from a human donor with chronic lymphocytic leukemia. Source: PBMCs, taken at disease progression, from a patient treated with ibrutinib. The chain has TRBV6-5 and TRBJ2-7, with 9 bases matching TRBD1. Here the CDR3 DNA reads TGTGCCAGCTCACCCGTGGACAGGGGATACTACGAGCAGTACTTC. It codes for CASSPVDRGYYEQYF.